This is a list of T cell receptor beta chains from one sample in a study of PD-L1 blockade in urothelial cancer. The method was immunoSEQ multiplex PCR; TCRdb's version includes in-frame clones alone and lacks a portion of them. The sample lists fewer than 45,000 clones, roughly 82% occurring once. The sequencing used PBMCs, collected around atezolizumab (anti-PD-L1) treatment. The origin of the receptors is an older man with urothelial cancer. The CDR3 runs from the conserved cysteine through the conserved F or W. Each record gives: D gene, V gene, J gene, clone size, CDR3 protein, CDR3 DNA. A D gene is named only where the DNA matches it firmly. Some rows have no size entry. The others give once, few or many, or a class for an expanded clone.

NA	TRBV4-1	TRBJ2-2	NA	CASSEGGAGELFF	TGCGCCAGCTCGGAGGGGGGGGCCGGGGAGCTGTTTTTT
NA	TRBV5-4	TRBJ2-6	NA	CASSLPGANVLTF	TGTGCCAGCAGCCTCCCTGGGGCCAACGTCCTGACTTTC
TRBD2	TRBV5-4	TRBJ2-5	few	CASSRLAEETQYF	TGTGCCAGCAGCCGACTAGCGGAAGAGACCCAGTACTTC
TRBD2	TRBV28	TRBJ2-3	NA	CASSSGLDGSDTQYF	TGTGCCAGCAGTTCGGGACTAGATGGGTCAGATACGCAGTATTTT
NA	TRBV6-6	TRBJ2-3	few	CASTRTGRADTQYF	TGTGCCAGCACCAGGACAGGGAGGGCAGATACGCAGTATTTT
TRBD2	TRBV5-6	TRBJ2-3	NA	CASSRRGEGDTQYF	TGTGCCAGCAGCCGACGGGGGGAAGGAGATACGCAGTATTTT
TRBD1	TRBV5-4	TRBJ2-7	NA	CASSLGGTGRFYEQYF	TGTGCCAGCAGCTTGGGGGGGACAGGAAGATTCTACGAGCAGTACTTC
NA	TRBV7-8	TRBJ1-3	NA	CASSLGAGVYGNTIYF	TGTGCCAGCAGCTTAGGGGCAGGGGTTTACGGAAACACCATATATTTT
TRBD2	TRBV10-3	TRBJ2-2	NA	CAIRKASGGAGTGELFF	TGTGCCATCAGGAAGGCTAGCGGGGGGGCCGGGACCGGGGAGCTGTTTTTT
TRBD1	TRBV27	TRBJ2-7	NA	CASSPRQGYHEQYF	TGTGCCAGCAGTCCGAGACAGGGGTACCACGAGCAGTACTTC
NA	TRBV5-5	TRBJ1-1	NA	CASSWSQRDTEAFF	TGTGCCAGCAGCTGGAGCCAGCGCGACACTGAAGCTTTCTTT
NA	TRBV14	TRBJ1-2	once	CASSLQGGGNYGYTF	TGTGCCAGCAGCCTGCAGGGTGGAGGGAACTATGGCTACACCTTC
NA	TRBV10-2	TRBJ1-4	NA	CASRARNEKLFF	TGCGCCAGCAGGGCCCGAAATGAAAAACTGTTTTTT
NA	TRBV7-9	TRBJ1-1	NA	CASSQPSGGRTEAFF	TGTGCCAGCAGCCAACCTTCGGGGGGGCGAACTGAAGCTTTCTTT
TRBD1	TRBV10-3	TRBJ2-3	once	CAIGGQATSTDTQYF	TGTGCCATCGGAGGACAGGCGACTAGCACAGATACGCAGTATTTT
NA	TRBV7-2	TRBJ2-6	NA	CASSITTGLRSGANVLTF	TGTGCCAGCAGCATAACGACTGGACTCCGCTCTGGGGCCAACGTCCTGACTTTC
NA	TRBV19	TRBJ2-5	NA	CASSGEGQETQYF	TGTGCCAGCAGCGGAGAGGGCCAAGAGACCCAGTACTTC
TRBD1	TRBV4-2	TRBJ2-1	once	CASSPGQGGYNEQFF	TGTGCCAGCAGCCCGGGACAGGGAGGGTACAATGAGCAGTTCTTC
NA	TRBV18	TRBJ1-5	once	CASSLTLEGSRDQPQHF	TGTGCCAGCTCACTAACACTCGAGGGAAGTCGGGATCAGCCCCAGCATTTT
NA	TRBV19	TRBJ2-5	NA	CANTAQYF	TGTGCCAACACAGCCCAGTACTTC
TRBD1	TRBV2	TRBJ2-7	NA	CASTGDRVGSEQYF	TGTGCCAGCACCGGGGACAGGGTTGGGAGCGAGCAGTACTTC
NA	TRBV4-1	TRBJ2-5	once	CASSQEERLETQYF	TGCGCCAGCAGCCAAGAAGAGCGCCTGGAGACCCAGTACTTC
NA	TRBV6-5	TRBJ1-2	few	CASRFQPIAADYGYTF	TGTGCCAGCCGTTTCCAACCAATAGCTGCGGACTATGGCTACACCTTC
TRBD2	TRBV2	TRBJ2-1	NA	CASRPTSGLYGEQFF	TGTGCCAGCAGGCCGACTAGCGGGTTATACGGTGAGCAGTTCTTC
NA	TRBV7-2	TRBJ2-2	NA	CASSPRRGGRTGELFF	TGTGCCAGCAGCCCGAGGAGGGGGGGGCGCACCGGGGAGCTGTTTTTT
NA	TRBV7-8	TRBJ1-1	NA	CASSLGRAGQTLTEAFF	TGTGCCAGCAGCCTGGGGAGGGCAGGTCAAACCCTCACTGAAGCTTTCTTT
NA	TRBV21-1	TRBJ1-5	NA	CASSNSAAGQGDYSNQPQHF	TGTGCCAGCAGCAATTCGGCCGCCGGACAGGGAGATTATAGCAATCAGCCCCAGCATTTT
TRBD2	TRBV28	TRBJ2-7	NA	CASSSGTSVYYEQYF	TGTGCCAGCAGTTCCGGGACTAGCGTCTACTACGAGCAGTACTTC
NA	TRBV6-5	TRBJ1-1	NA	CASTYGGGTEAFF	TGTGCCAGCACCTACGGGGGGGGTACTGAAGCTTTCTTT